The following is a TCR beta chain sequence with its context. The source of the sample is a study of blood T cell repertoires in COVID-19. The method was immunoSEQ multiplex PCR; TCRdb's version includes in-frame clones alone and lacks a portion of them. Among about 100,000 clones listed, about 90% were seen once. Germline trimming cut 8 bases from V and 6 bases from J; bases unmatched to any gene: 11. CDR1 and CDR2 (germline): SGHRS, YFSETQ. This CDR3 spans 14 amino acids. The sequenced material came from peripheral blood. The sequence derives from a man under 40 in a cohort sampled during active COVID-19. The rearrangement joins TRBV5-1 to TRBJ2-4; 7 bases map to TRBD2. CDR3 sequence reads: CARRRSGIVNIQYF. Here the CDR3 DNA reads TGCGCCAGACGCCGAAGCGGGATCGTAAACATTCAGTACTTC.